The sequence of this T cell receptor beta chain was determined in a study of regulatory T cells in long-lasting Graves disease. The table lists this clonotype with many counts. CDR3-region Arm-PCR and iRepertoire HTBI primers produced the TCR beta libraries. TCRdb passed the multiplex PCR reads through MiXCR, listing each CDR3 protein once. The data show about 440,000 distinct CDR3 sequences, over 15% seen once. Specified time point: newly diagnosed GD, antithyroid drugs for less than 3 months. After RNA was extracted from PBMCs, the TCR library was made from it. Per the germline V gene, CDR1 is KGHSH and CDR2 is LQKENI. This CDR3 is 15 amino acids long. With 3 bases removed from V and 2 bases from J, the gap between germline ends came to 11 bases. The same specimen was also included in a second study, on T cells in Graves' hyperthyroidism and ophthalmopathy.

The sequence derives from a young woman with Graves disease. The source was peripheral blood mononuclear cells (PBMCs), collected at new diagnosis, from a patient treated with antithyroid drugs. This chain uses TRBV18 with TRBJ1-5; D is ambiguous. The CDR3 region is CASSPTGVGNQPQHF. The CDR3 DNA is TGTGCCAGCTCACCTACCGGAGTTGGCAATCAGCCCCAGCATTTT.